A single sample gave rise to the 21 T cell receptor beta chains below, sequenced in a study of radiation and T cells in renal cell carcinoma. Time point meaning: blood 2 weeks post-SBRT. The treatment here: 15 Gy SBRT to primary tumor, nephrectomy 4 weeks later. The method was immunoSEQ multiplex PCR; TCRdb's version includes in-frame clones alone and lacks a portion of them. The profile shows about 150,000 clones, approximately 88% of them singletons. The sample was blood, taken from a patient whose treatment included radiotherapy and nephrectomy. The receptor source for this set is a woman aged 45-60 years with renal cell carcinoma.

The CDR3, as DNA: TGTGCCAGTAGTATGCGAGGATTATATGGCTACACCTTC. Its protein is CASSMRGLYGYTF. This chain joins TRBV19 and TRBJ1-2; D is undetermined. The CDR3 totals 13 residues. Germline V CDR1 and CDR2: LNHDA, SQIVND (reference sequence). V was cut by 3 bases and J by 5 bases, with 10 bases left in between.

This clone was detected only once. J is TRBJ1-1 and V is TRBV4-1; TRBD1 matches at 8 bases. Germline V gene data show CDR1 as MGHRA and CDR2 as YSYEKL. The CDR3 is made up of 16 amino acids. J was trimmed by 0 bases and V by 3 bases; bases with no gene match: 6. The CDR3 here is CASSQGTGQLNTEAFF. The DNA for the CDR3 is TGCGCCAGCAGCCAGGGGACAGGCCAGTTGAACACTGAAGCTTTCTTT.

The V and J genes are TRBV19 and TRBJ2-1, with 10 positions matching TRBD1. The CDR3 runs to 15 residues. J gave up 7 bases and V 5 bases, and 8 bases lay outside the gene matches. The germline V gene encodes CDR1 LNHDA and CDR2 SQIVND (reference sequence). The CDR3 coding sequence is TGTGCCAGTAGTTTCCAGGGACAGGGGAGGAATGAGCAGTTCTTC. It specifies CASSFQGQGRNEQFF. Based on the CDR3 plus reference TRBV19 and TRBJ2-1, the full variable domain is DGGITQSPKYLFRKEGQNVTLSCEQNLNHDAMYWYRQDPGQGLRLIYYSQIVNDFQKGDIAEGYSVSREKKESFPLTVTSAQKNPTAFYLCASSFQGQGRNEQFFGPGTRLTVL.

The CDR3 loop reads CASSLGLPQETQYF. The CDR3 nucleotides read TGTGCCAGCAGCTTGGGACTACCCCAAGAGACCCAGTACTTC. This chain connects TRBV5-6 to TRBJ2-5; TRBD2 is a possible D gene (5 bases). This CDR3 is 14 amino acids long. Germline V gives CDR1 SGHDT, CDR2 YYEEEE. The germline V and J ends were trimmed by 0 bases and 1 base, with 7 bases remaining between them.

On this clone: The same CDR3 is also encoded by other DNA sequences in this sample. The chain uses TRBV9 and TRBJ2-5, with 9 positions matching TRBD2. The V gene's germline CDR1 is SGDLS and CDR2 YYNGEE. V trimming: 3 bases; J trimming: 5 bases; junction bases outside the gene matches: 14. This CDR3 comprises 17 residues. CDR3 nucleotide sequence: TGTGCCAGCAGCGGTGGCGGGGGGGCGATGGATCGGGAGACCCAGTACTTC. This gives the protein CASSGGGGAMDRETQYF.

The chain links TRBV6-1 to TRBJ2-5, with 11 bases identical to TRBD2. The length of the CDR3 is 15 residues. The V and J ends lost 6 bases and 2 bases, in that order; junction bases with no gene match: 5. Germline assignment: CDR1 MNHNS and CDR2 SASEGT. The CDR3 reads CASRVIAGGQETQYF. The CDR3 DNA reads TGTGCCAGCAGAGTTATAGCGGGGGGGCAAGAGACCCAGTACTTC.

This chain uses TRBV19 with TRBJ2-5; D remains unclear. Looked up from germline, CDR1 is LNHDA and CDR2 is SQIVND (reference sequence). V lost 3 bases to trimming and J lost 9 bases, with 14 bases between them. The CDR3 is 13 amino acids. The CDR3 nucleotides are TGTGCCAGTAGTATCACCGGAGCCTCGGCCCAGTACTTC. This translates into CASSITGASAQYF.

The gene calls are TRBV19 and TRBJ2-2; 9 bases map to TRBD2. Germline values: CDR1 LNHDA, CDR2 SQIVND (reference sequence). Trimming at V came to 7 bases and at J to 2 bases, leaving 14 bases not matched to a gene. There are 18 residues in the CDR3. In DNA form, the CDR3 reads TGTGCCAGTAAGGGCGGGGGGGCGGCAGACCAAAACACCGGGGAGCTGTTTTTT. It encodes CASKGGGAADQNTGELFF.

The chain uses TRBV18 and TRBJ1-1, with 8 bases fitting TRBD1. Germline V CDR1 and CDR2: KGHSH, LQKENI. The CDR3 covers 13 residues. V was pared by 3 bases and J by 5 bases, with 2 bases of the junction left unmatched. The CDR3 sequence: CASSPDRGTEAFF. The CDR3 nucleotides are TGTGCCAGCTCACCTGACAGGGGAACTGAAGCTTTCTTT.

The chain combines TRBV5-1 with TRBJ1-1, with D tentatively TRBD1 (5 bases). The length of the CDR3 is 15 residues. Trimming left V 4 bases short and J 2 bases short, with 15 bases between. Germline lookup yields CDR1 SGHRS and CDR2 YFSETQ. CDR3 sequence (DNA): TGCGCCAGCAGCCCTCGGGACGTCGTTAACACTGAAGCTTTCTTT. Its protein product is CASSPRDVVNTEAFF. Full variable domain (missing parts from reference TRBV5-1 and TRBJ1-1): KAGVTQTPRYLIKTRGQQVTLSCSPISGHRSVSWYQQTPGQGLQFLFEYFSETQRNKGNFPGRFSGRQFSNSRSEMNVSTLELGDSALYLCASSPRDVVNTEAFFGQGTRLTVV.

The rearrangement joins TRBV7-3 to TRBJ2-3; tentative D call: TRBD2 (5 bases). Trimming removed 1 base from V and 6 bases from J, with 8 bases in between. CDR1 is SGHTA and CDR2 is FQGTGA in the germline V gene. This CDR3 is built from 13 residues. The CDR3: CASSLIIADTQYF. CDR3 in DNA: TGTGCCAGCAGCTTAATAATAGCGGATACGCAGTATTTT.

The chain combines TRBV19 with TRBJ2-7, with TRBD1 matching 7 bases. V was clipped by 6 bases and J by 2 bases; unmatched bases: 4. The CDR3 is 13 residues long. Germline CDR1 is LNHDA and CDR2 is SQIVND (reference sequence). CDR3 loop: CASSRTGAYEQYF. CDR3 sequence (DNA): TGTGCCAGTAGCAGGACAGGAGCCTACGAGCAGTACTTC.

The chain couples TRBV10-3 to TRBJ1-2, with D uncertain. This CDR3 region has 13 residues. The V gene's germline CDR1 is ENHRY and CDR2 SYGVKD. Trimming stripped 3 bases from V and 8 bases from J, with 13 bases between. For the CDR3, the DNA is TGTGCCATCAGTGATTGGGAGCTCGGCGGCTACACCTTC. Its translation: CAISDWELGGYTF.

The chain uses TRBV11-3 and TRBJ2-3; a weak D match, TRBD2 (6 bases). The CDR3 has 14 residues. Germline lookup yields CDR1 SGHNT and CDR2 YENEEA. V lost 3 bases to trimming and J lost 6 bases, with 13 bases between them. CDR3 residues: CASSFGRSGDTQYF. The DNA of the CDR3 is TGTGCCAGCAGCTTCGGCCGAAGCGGGGATACGCAGTATTTT.

The chain couples TRBV7-2 to TRBJ2-7; D is unclear. V was shortened by 6 bases and J by 2 bases, with 5 bases between the two germline ends. This CDR3 has 11 residues. Germline V gene sequence: CDR1 SGHTA, CDR2 FQGNSA. The CDR3 reads CASRGTYEQYF. The CDR3 coding sequence is TGTGCCAGCAGGGGGACCTACGAGCAGTACTTC.

The chain combines TRBV7-2 with TRBJ1-5; the D gene is possibly TRBD1 (5 bases). The CDR3 extends over 13 amino acids. CDR1 and CDR2 from the germline V gene are SGHTA and FQGNSA. V gave up 3 bases and J gave up 6 bases, with 9 bases separating them. CDR3 bases: TGTGCCAGCAGCTTGGGGGGAACTCAGCCCCAGCATTTT. This gives the protein CASSLGGTQPQHF. Together with reference TRBV7-2 and TRBJ1-5, the CDR3 gives the full variable domain: GAGVSQSPSNKVTEKGKDVELRCDPISGHTALYWYRQSLGQGLEFLIYFQGNSAPDKSGLPSDRFSAERTGGSVSTLTIQRTQQEDSAVYLCASSLGGTQPQHFGDGTRLSIL.

The chain carries TRBV25-1 and TRBJ1-1; D is possibly TRBD1 (5 bases). The CDR3 is 14 residues long. Germline assignment: CDR1 MGHDK and CDR2 SYGVNS. V was shortened by 1 base and J by 2 bases, with 8 bases between the two germline ends. As DNA, the CDR3 is TGTGCCAGCAGTGAATGGGGGGGAAACACTGAAGCTTTCTTT. It yields the protein CASSEWGGNTEAFF. The full variable domain, rest sourced from reference TRBV25-1 and TRBJ1-1, is EADIYQTPRYLVIGTGKKITLECSQTMGHDKMYWYQQDPGMELHLIHYSYGVNSTEKGDLSSESTVSRIRTEHFPLTLESARPSHTSQYLCASSEWGGNTEAFFGQGTRLTVV.

V and J are TRBV2 and TRBJ1-4; D unresolved. The germline V and J ends were trimmed by 2 bases and 0 bases, with 10 bases remaining between them. The CDR3 covers 16 residues. Germline V gives CDR1 SNHLY, CDR2 FYNNEI. This chain's CDR3 is CASSEMPSATNEKLFF. The CDR3 DNA reads TGTGCCAGCAGTGAAATGCCCTCCGCAACTAATGAAAAACTGTTTTTT.

This chain joins TRBV5-1 and TRBJ1-3; D is unclear. CDR1 and CDR2 from the germline V gene are SGHRS and YFSETQ. V was shortened by 5 bases and J by 2 bases, with 11 bases between the two germline ends. The CDR3 has 14 amino acids. CDR3 protein: CASRLDGAGNTIYF. As DNA, the CDR3 is TGCGCCAGCAGGCTGGACGGCGCTGGAAACACCATATATTTT. Full variable domain (missing parts from reference TRBV5-1 and TRBJ1-3): KAGVTQTPRYLIKTRGQQVTLSCSPISGHRSVSWYQQTPGQGLQFLFEYFSETQRNKGNFPGRFSGRQFSNSRSEMNVSTLELGDSALYLCASRLDGAGNTIYFGEGSWLTVV.

This chain joins TRBV6-5 and TRBJ1-2, with D unclear. Germline loops: CDR1 MNHEY, CDR2 SVGAGI. The CDR3 covers 13 residues. V shed 6 bases and J shed 1 base, with 9 bases lying between them. The CDR3 sequence is CASRGSNNYGYTF. CDR3 DNA sequence: TGTGCCAGCAGAGGGTCAAATAACTATGGCTACACCTTC.

This rearrangement joins TRBV5-1 to TRBJ1-4; 7 bases map to TRBD1. Unmatched junction bases numbered 2, after V lost 1 base and J lost 2 bases. This CDR3 has 15 residues. CDR1 is SGHRS and CDR2 is YFSETQ in the germline V gene. CDR3 amino acids: CASSLRQGTNEKLFF. DNA of the CDR3: TGCGCCAGCAGCTTGCGACAGGGTACTAATGAAAAACTGTTTTTT.